This TCR beta chain was profiled in a study of beta chain features in type 1 diabetes. This CDR3 is 14 amino acids long. Germline V CDR1 and CDR2: SGHAT, FQNNGV. V was cut by 5 bases and J by 4 bases, with 14 bases left in between. With regard to this clone: The antigen is not known.

Study-wide results and caveats: The analysis here could not establish whether HLA type shapes TCRB rearrangement.

Every isolated RNA sample was fully reverse transcribed, so sequencing captured expressed TCRB transcripts. Using immunoSEQ multiplex PCR, the repertoire was profiled, and TCRdb retains in-frame clones only, with some absent. Of about 320,000 clones in the sample, about 15% are singletons; the top ten hold 6.7%. The source of this sequence is a man aged 30-40 years in good health. The genes are TRBV11-2 and TRBJ1-2, with D possibly matching TRBD1 (5 bases). The material sequenced was central memory CD4+ T cells from blood. CDR3 region: CASSTATASYGYTF. In nucleotides, the CDR3 is TGTGCCAGCAGCACCGCGACAGCCTCCTATGGCTACACCTTC.